This TCR beta chain is from a study of T cells in Graves' hyperthyroidism and ophthalmopathy. Background on the study: Any treatment followed the collection of peripheral blood at initial diagnosis.

Pregnant or lactating patients were excluded, as were those with uncontrolled infection or other autoimmune disease. PBMCs came from 7.5 to 10 ml fresh peripheral blood. Points on this clonotype: Its antigen is still unknown.

General study findings and limits: Ophthalmopathy prediction by the model preceded onset by a median about 6.8 months.

V was cut by 4 bases and J by 2 bases, with 14 bases left in between. This CDR3 is 15 amino acids long. Per germline, CDR1 PRHDT and CDR2 FYEKMQ (reference sequence). RNA transcripts gave rise to amplified TCR beta CDR3 regions. Using the HTBI primer set, a first-round RT-PCR was run on the TCR CDR3. TCRdb reprocessed the multiplex PCR reads via MiXCR and lists one record per CDR3 protein. The sample comprises roughly 560,000 distinct CDR3 sequences, roughly 14% of which are singletons, and over 3.5% rests with the top ten. The TCR comes from a woman between 40 and 50 years old with Graves' ophthalmopathy. The sample was blood. This chain uses TRBV13 with TRBJ1-1; a possible D gene is TRBD1 (5 bases). CDR3 protein: CASSSFSGRNTEAFF. The CDR3 DNA sequence: TGTGCCAGCAGCTCATTTTCAGGGCGAAACACTGAAGCTTTCTTT.